This entry concerns a single T cell receptor (beta chain). Its antigen is unknown. One junction end does not reproduce the germline sequence, and a read error may be involved. This entry belongs to a study of cytomegalovirus exposure and HLA in healthy donors (dated by TCRdb to about 2017). Looking at the study overall: In an earlier analysis of under 600 of the donors, about 270 Gb of sequence data and 95 million to 130 million unique TCR beta sequences from about 180 million T cells were reported. About 320 gigabases of sequencing data and 80 million or so unique TCR sequences were included in an early release covering 550 to 800 HLA-typed donors. The genetic ancestry cluster associated with self-reported Caucasian donors included about 81% of the roughly 380 genotyped donors. The aim of the study was to test whether cataloging public T cell receptors could identify signatures of past pathogen exposure. Using immunosequencing, the study profiled T cell repertoires from 666 subjects and related those repertoires to cytomegalovirus serostatus. In addition to the first cohort of roughly 700 subjects, a separate validation cohort of around 110 different subjects was used. The study combined high-throughput TCR immunosequencing, statistical association of individual TCRs with disease status, and machine learning to predict cytomegalovirus infection status. To study patterns of TCR occurrence, a later analysis re-analyzed previously published TCR beta repertoires from around 660 donors and added high-resolution HLA genotyping. Rather than drawing on any new phenotypic data, the later analysis identified candidate immune exposures from TCR beta sequences and the way those sequences occurred across donors. An earlier analysis of 587 of the donors used high-throughput TCR beta sequencing to judge whether each TCR beta V gene segment behaved as functional or pseudogenic. Alongside the repertoire data, information on donor age, sex, ethnicity and CMV serostatus was compiled. A later genetic analysis took genome-wide SNP genotypes for about 55% of the roughly 700 donors and used that subset as a discovery cohort. All discovery cohort repertoires had been generated using a single sequencing platform. Both class I and class II loci were covered by HLA typing, at four-digit resolution. The number of typed donors differed by locus: roughly 620-630 for A, B, C, DRB1 and DQB1; 500 to 550 for DQA1; some 590 for DPA1; and some 470 for DPB1. A few DR-DQ haplotypes were handled as single units for association and clustering because linkage in the cohort was strong. On average, around 230,000 unique TCR beta nucleotide sequences were sequenced per donor among 398 genotyped donors of the cohort, with roughly 18% of those sequences being non-productive. The study at large found these results: A later analysis associated around 16,000 TCR beta sequences with specific HLA alleles at a false discovery rate of 0.05. Some IMGT-functional V segments, including TRBV6-2 and TRBV6-3, could not be distinguished by the 87-base-pair reads and were therefore excluded. The cohort was sequenced for TCR beta chains only, and without alpha or paired-chain data the features that could be detected were limited. A further reported finding was that TCR beta sequences accurately predicted the HLA-A and HLA-B alleles for most subjects in the first cohort. According to a later genetic analysis, donors in an Asian-associated ancestry cluster had fewer N-insertions in productive TCRs than the approximately 650-donor mean. Several of the top co-occurrence clusters appeared to be linked to parvovirus B19, influenza, CMV and Epstein-Barr virus, according to a later analysis. According to a later analysis, TCR association rates differed among HLA loci, with DRB1 alleles showing the most associated TCRs and HLA-C alleles showing the fewest. When HLA alleles, especially DR and DQ, strongly co-occurred, TCR associations were difficult to assign to individual alleles. While some public TCRs were present in many individuals, most TCR sequences turned up only very rarely across donors. V-gene and J-gene trimming of TCR beta chains was associated with a missense DCLRE1C variant in a later genetic analysis, and the association was replicated in an independent cohort. Presence/absence analyses assumed roughly uniform sequencing depth across donors, an assumption that may not hold. A cluster of highly shared sequence variants was judged likely to represent a technical artifact of the sequencing pipeline. Linkage disequilibrium might explain the correlated functional status among segregating V segments, but an unknown experimental factor could not be excluded. In a later analysis, HLA-associated TCR beta chains were found to be more clonally expanded and to have lower generation probabilities than equally common non-associated chains. The only immune exposure information available for the cohort was CMV serostatus. Cytomegalovirus status was reported to be diagnosed by the classifier with high specificity and sensitivity in both the original and validation cohorts. The authors suggested that the approach could potentially be generalized to other disease states and immunological phenotypes. The study gave a list of over 150 TCR beta chains associated with cytomegalovirus. Because HLA typing was unavailable for some donors at each locus, only the typed subset was used in association tests. In vitro tests confirmed that a few of the cytomegalovirus-associated TCR beta chains recognize cytomegalovirus antigens. In an earlier analysis of approximately 590 of the donors, most TCR beta V segments appeared in productive rearrangements about 87% or about 30% of the time, broadly matching IMGT annotations. Because counts were too low, about 15 rarely observed V segments, including chromosome 9 orphons, were left out of the earlier analysis of some 600 of the donors. According to a later analysis, most CMV-associated TCR beta chains appeared to be HLA-restricted, and the HLA associations seemed to be driven largely by CMV exposure.

Library preparation employed the immunoSEQ multiplex PCR assay. A mixture of 60 forward primers for TCR Vbeta segments and 13 reverse primers for TCR Jbeta segments was used in the multiplex PCR. A multiplex PCR assay on genomic DNA amplified the CDR3 region of rearranged TCR beta genes. Amplified TCR beta libraries were sequenced as 87-base-pair reads on the Illumina HiSeq System. The original pipeline was this. Across the 640 or so repertoires, a later analysis counted roughly 77 million unique TCR beta chains, roughly 11 million of which were shared by at least two donors. A nearest-neighbor algorithm error-corrected the raw reads and collapsed the reads into unique sequences, merging closely related sequences to remove PCR and sequencing errors. To assign V, D and J gene segments, CDR3 sequences were aligned to IMGT reference sequences. Each retained sequence needed at least a six-nucleotide match to both a V gene segment and a J gene segment. Rearrangements were classified as productive when the CDR3 lacked stop codons and remained in frame with V and J, and all other rearrangements were classified as non-productive. CDR3 was defined by IMGT convention, running from the second conserved V-encoded cysteine to the conserved J-encoded phenylalanine. In an earlier analysis of around 600 of the donors, sequences lacking an unambiguous match to a single V gene segment were excluded. In an earlier analysis of around 590 of the donors, a V segment was called functional when productive rearrangements were above 56.7%, and segregating when the standard deviation between donors exceeded 5%. A statistical classification framework was built to diagnose cytomegalovirus status from the catalog of TCR beta chain sequences. In a later analysis, V and J genes were assigned by comparing TCR nucleotide sequences against IMGT/GENE-DB human TR gene sequences. A later analysis assigned CDR3 sequences and most-parsimonious VDJ recombination scenarios with the TCRdist pipeline. In a later analysis, every TCR beta chain was defined by the combination of its CDR3 amino acid sequence and its V-gene family, and reads without a unique V-gene family were dropped. In a later analysis, 450 to 600 highly shared, low-generation-probability nucleotide sequences were removed to address suspected cross-contamination and a sequencing artifact. In a later analysis, a clonal expansion index was calculated for each public chain from normalized within-repertoire ranks of inferred template counts. In a later analysis, generation probabilities were computed with a VDJ recombination model fitted to out-of-frame rearrangements, and the resulting probabilities were checked against IGoR. A later analysis scored TCR-TCR, TCR-HLA and TCR-CMV co-occurrence with hypergeometric tests, applying a repertoire-size bias correction to TCR pairs. To estimate false discovery rates, a later analysis permuted the HLA or CMV assignments 20 times. In a later analysis, co-occurring TCRs were grouped using DBSCAN, and TCRdist sequence similarity was added for clustering within HLA-allele-positive subsets. Repertoires with fewer than 30,000 or more than 120,000 public chains, plus five repertoires with anomalous nucleotide sharing, were excluded from co-occurrence clustering. TCRdb took this table from immuneACCESS and kept in-frame rearrangements with V and J called. Such tables lack part of the clones; where checked against another copy, unresolved V genes explain under half of the gap, and the rest is unexplained. From that table come the V and J calls and clone size; the DNA was used to work out D and trimming. This sample comprises approximately 150,000 clones, around 81% of them detected only once. Approximately 13% of the sample is taken by the ten largest.

The cohort consisted of 670 or so healthy bone marrow donors. All cohort members were sampled while nominally healthy, although unrecorded immune exposures were likely present. The donor was CMV seronegative and belonged to the group of more than 300 seronegative cohort members. Each donor provided a peripheral blood sample, and peripheral blood mononuclear cells were used for TCR beta sequencing. Genomic DNA was extracted from the blood cell samples with the Qiagen DNeasy Blood Extraction Kit. The cysteine opens and the phenylalanine closes a CDR3 of 15 amino acids. CDR3 DNA only is kept here, 45 bases in frame from base 1. For CDR1 and CDR2, the germline V gene (reference sequence) lists SEHNR and FQNEAQ.

The source of this sequence is a woman aged 50 to 65 in good health and CMV-seronegative. The chain uses TRBV7-9 and TRBJ2-4; TRBD1 might be the D gene, on 6 matching bases. The sample taken for sequencing was PBMCs. The nucleotide sequence reads TGTTCCAGCAGCTTAGGATGGACAGAACAAAACATTCAGTACTTC. It translates as CSSSLGWTEQNIQYF.